These 3 T cell receptor beta chains were sequenced from one sample in a study of blood T cell repertoires in COVID-19. Profiled with immunoSEQ multiplex PCR; TCRdb holds only in-frame clones, not every one. The data contain some 250,000 clones, 75% to 85% of them seen just once; the ten biggest clones take up about an eighth. Sequenced sample: peripheral blood. Receptor source: an older woman with active or convalescent COVID-19.

The chain is built from TRBV28 and TRBJ1-1; D is uncertain. This CDR3 region has 11 residues. The germline V gene has CDR1 MDHEN and CDR2 SYDVKM. With 4 bases removed from V and 12 bases from J, the gap between germline ends came to 12 bases. CDR3 bases: TGTGCCAGCAGTTCTCCGGAGGGAACTTTCTTT. It is translated as CASSSPEGTFF.

This chain connects TRBV2 to TRBJ1-5; a possible D gene is TRBD1 (6 bases). The V gene's germline CDR1 is SNHLY and CDR2 FYNNEI. The CDR3 length is 12 residues. The germline V and J ends were trimmed by 6 bases and 10 bases, with 13 bases remaining between them. CDR3 residues: CASRRVGQPQHF. CDR3 DNA: TGTGCCAGCAGGAGGGTGGGACAACCCCAGCATTTT.

The chain uses TRBV6-6 and TRBJ2-3, with 7 positions matching TRBD1. CDR3 length equals 17 residues. After removal of 5 bases from V and 6 bases from J, the junction contained 17 bases not matched to a gene. Germline CDR1 MNHNY, CDR2 SVGAGI (reference sequence). The CDR3, as DNA: TGTGCCAGCAGTCCAGGACAGGCCGCACAACTAAGGGATACGCAGTATTTT. Residues: CASSPGQAAQLRDTQYF.